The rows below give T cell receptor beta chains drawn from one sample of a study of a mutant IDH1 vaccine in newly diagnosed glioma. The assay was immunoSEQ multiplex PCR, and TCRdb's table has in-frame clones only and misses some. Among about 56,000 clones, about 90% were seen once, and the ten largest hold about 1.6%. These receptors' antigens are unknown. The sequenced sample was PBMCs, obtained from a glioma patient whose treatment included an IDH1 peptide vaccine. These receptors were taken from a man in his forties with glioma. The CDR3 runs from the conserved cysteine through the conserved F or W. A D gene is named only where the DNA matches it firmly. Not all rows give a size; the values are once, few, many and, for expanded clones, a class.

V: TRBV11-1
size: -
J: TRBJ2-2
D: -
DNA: TGTGCCAGCAGCTTAGGGTGGATAGCAAGACGAGGGGAGCTGTTTTTT
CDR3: CASSLGWIARRGELFF

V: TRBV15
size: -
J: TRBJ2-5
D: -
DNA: TGTGCCACCAGCAGAGTCCCAGGGCAATGGGAGACCCAGTACTTC
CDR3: CATSRVPGQWETQYF

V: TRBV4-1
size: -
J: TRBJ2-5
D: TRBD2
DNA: TGCGCCAGCAGCCAAGATAGGTCGGGAGGGATGACCCAGTACTTC
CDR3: CASSQDRSGGMTQYF

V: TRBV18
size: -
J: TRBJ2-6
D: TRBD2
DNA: TGTGCCAGCTCACCCGGACTAGCGGGAGACGGGGCCAACGTCCTGACTTTC
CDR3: CASSPGLAGDGANVLTF

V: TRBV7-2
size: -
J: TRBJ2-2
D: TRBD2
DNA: TGTGCCAGCAGCTTGAGAACCGGGACTAGCGGGAGGGTCGCCGGGGAGCTGTTTTTT
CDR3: CASSLRTGTSGRVAGELFF

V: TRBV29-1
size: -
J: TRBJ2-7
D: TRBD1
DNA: TGCAGCGTTGTGGACAGGGGAAGGAGGGTCGAGCAGTACTTC
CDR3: CSVVDRGRRVEQYF

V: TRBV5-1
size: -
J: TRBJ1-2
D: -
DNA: TGCGCCAGCAGTTTAGGAACCGCGGGGGGCTATGGCTACACCTTC
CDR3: CASSLGTAGGYGYTF

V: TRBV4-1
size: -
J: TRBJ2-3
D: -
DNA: TGCGCCAGCAGCCAACTGGCCACGGGAGATACGCAGTATTTT
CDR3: CASSQLATGDTQYF

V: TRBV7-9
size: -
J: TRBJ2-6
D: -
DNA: TGTGCCAGCAGCCGTGAGGGCGGTGGGGCCAACGTCCTGACTTTC
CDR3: CASSREGGGANVLTF

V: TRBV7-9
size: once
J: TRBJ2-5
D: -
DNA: TGTGCCAGCAGCTTAGCCAGGGCGCGAGAGACCCAGTACTTC
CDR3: CASSLARARETQYF

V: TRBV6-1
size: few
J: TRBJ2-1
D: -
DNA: TGTGCCAGCAGTGTCTACAATGAGCAGTTCTTC
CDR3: CASSVYNEQFF

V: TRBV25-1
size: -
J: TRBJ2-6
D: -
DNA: TGTGCCAGCAGTGCCCCGCAGGGAACGGGCTCTGGGGCCAACGTCCTGACTTTC
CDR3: CASSAPQGTGSGANVLTF

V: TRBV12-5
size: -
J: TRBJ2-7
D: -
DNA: TGTGCTAGTGGTTCCCCCTATGGACAAGGGGGGGACGAGCAGTACTTC
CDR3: CASGSPYGQGGDEQYF

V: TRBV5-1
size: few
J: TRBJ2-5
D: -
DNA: TGCGCCAGCAGCCCCGCGTCGACCCCGTACCAAGAGACCCAGTACTTC
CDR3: CASSPASTPYQETQYF

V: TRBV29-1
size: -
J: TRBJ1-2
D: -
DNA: TGCAGCGCTCAAATAGGGGTCTACTATGGCTACACCTTC
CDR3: CSAQIGVYYGYTF

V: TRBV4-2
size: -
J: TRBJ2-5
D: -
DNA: TGTGCCAGCAGCCAAGGCGGACCTCAAGAGACCCAGTACTTC
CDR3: CASSQGGPQETQYF

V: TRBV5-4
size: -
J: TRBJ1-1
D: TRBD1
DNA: TGTGCCAGCAGCCGGGGACAGCAACTGAACACTGAAGCTTTCTTT
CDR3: CASSRGQQLNTEAFF

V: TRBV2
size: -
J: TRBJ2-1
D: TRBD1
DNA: TGTGCCAGCAGTCAACAGGGGTGGTCCTACAATGAGCAGTTCTTC
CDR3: CASSQQGWSYNEQFF

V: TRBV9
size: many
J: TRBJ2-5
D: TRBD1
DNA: TGTGCCAGCAGCCCAACGAGGACAGGGGAAGAGACCCAGTACTTC
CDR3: CASSPTRTGEETQYF

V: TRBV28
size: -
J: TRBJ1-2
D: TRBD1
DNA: TGTGCCAGCAGTGGACCCGGGACAGAATATGGCTACACCTTC
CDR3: CASSGPGTEYGYTF

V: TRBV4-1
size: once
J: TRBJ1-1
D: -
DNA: TGCGCCAGCAGCCAAGAAGTAACTCTACCCGTCATGGCGGAAGCTTTCTTT
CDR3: CASSQEVTLPVMAEAFF

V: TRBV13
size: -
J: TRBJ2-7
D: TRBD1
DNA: TGTGCCAGCAGCCCTAGGTGGGACAGGGGAATGGGCGAGCAGTACTTC
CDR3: CASSPRWDRGMGEQYF

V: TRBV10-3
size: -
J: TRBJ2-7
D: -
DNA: TGTGCCATCAGCCCCCAAAGCGGTCCCTACGAGCAGTACTTC
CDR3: CAISPQSGPYEQYF

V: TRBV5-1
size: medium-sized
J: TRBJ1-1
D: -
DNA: TGCGCCAGCAGCTTGGCCCCGGGACGGCGAGCTTTCTTT
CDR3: CASSLAPGRRAFF

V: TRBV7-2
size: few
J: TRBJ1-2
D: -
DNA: TGTGCCAGCAGCTTAGAGGGCCGGGGGGCTGGGTATGGCTACACCTTC
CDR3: CASSLEGRGAGYGYTF

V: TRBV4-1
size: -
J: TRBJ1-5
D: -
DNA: TGCGCCAGCAGCCAAGTCCTCAATCAGCCCCAGCATTTT
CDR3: CASSQVLNQPQHF

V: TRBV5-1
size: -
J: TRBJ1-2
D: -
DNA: TGCGCCAGCAGTGGGGGGGGCGAATGGAACTATGGCTACACCTTC
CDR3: CASSGGGEWNYGYTF

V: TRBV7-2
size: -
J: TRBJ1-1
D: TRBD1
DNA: TGTGCCAGCAGCCCCAGGACAGGGAAGAACACTGAAGCTTTCTTT
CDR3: CASSPRTGKNTEAFF

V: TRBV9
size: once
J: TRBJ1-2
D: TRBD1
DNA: TGTGCCAGCACCGGGACAGGGGTTGGCTACACCTTC
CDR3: CASTGTGVGYTF

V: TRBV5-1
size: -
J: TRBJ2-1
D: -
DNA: TGCGCCAGCAGCACTGGTGTCGTCAACAATGAGCAGTTCTTC
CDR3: CASSTGVVNNEQFF